These 16 T cell receptor beta chains were sequenced from one sample in a study of T cell clonotyping in hematopoietic cell transplantation. TCRdb's table, derived via immunoSEQ multiplex PCR, lists solely in-frame clones and lacks some. The data contain roughly 7,000 clones, 70% to 90% of them singletons. This sample comprised PBMCs, obtained 100 days after allogeneic stem cell transplant. These receptors all come from a male patient between 18 and 35 years old who had an allogeneic stem cell transplant from a related donor, so the T cells may come from the graft donor. Some clones in this sample may be carry-over from other donors' samples.

V and J are TRBV30 and TRBJ1-1, with D maybe TRBD1 (6 bases). Germline lookup yields CDR1 GTSNPN and CDR2 SVGIG (reference sequence). The V and J ends lost 3 bases and 6 bases respectively, with 17 bases between them. CDR3 length: 14 residues. CDR3: CAWSNAPQGSEAFF. The CDR3 nucleotides read TGTGCCTGGAGCAACGCGCCCCAGGGGTCTGAAGCTTTCTTT.

The chain is built from TRBV11-2 and TRBJ1-3; D perhaps matches TRBD1 (6 bases). This CDR3 is 16 amino acids long. Germline CDR1 is SGHAT and CDR2 is FQNNGV. The ends were cut back, 6 bases at V and 7 bases at J, with 22 bases in the middle. CDR3 nucleotide sequence: TGTGCCAGCAGGGTCAGTCCGACAGGTGTAGCCAACACCATATATTTT. Translation: CASRVSPTGVANTIYF.

This chain connects TRBV4-1 to TRBJ1-4; D unresolved. Trimming took 4 bases from V and 7 from J, leaving 10 bases between them. In germline, CDR1 is MGHRA, CDR2 YSYEKL. The CDR3 is made up of 13 amino acids. The CDR3 region is CASSLRGGEKLFF. CDR3 nucleotides: TGCGCCAGCAGCCTGCGGGGTGGTGAAAAACTGTTTTTT.

The V gene is TRBV10-3, the J gene TRBJ2-1; TRBD2 matches at 8 bases. Germline CDR1 and CDR2: ENHRY and SYGVKD. Unmatched junction bases numbered 6, after V lost 2 bases and J lost 6 bases. The CDR3 totals 15 residues. Written as DNA, the CDR3 is TGTGCCATCAGTGAGGGGGTCCGGGGGGGCAATGAGCAGTTCTTC. Amino acids: CAISEGVRGGNEQFF.

CDR3 protein: CASVSGNTIYF. The CDR3 DNA follows: TGTGCCAGCGTTTCCGGAAACACCATATATTTT. The rearrangement joins TRBV6-6 to TRBJ1-3; D gene unclear. The germline CDR1 and CDR2 sequences are MNHNY and SVGAGI (reference sequence). The ends were cut back, 8 bases at V and 4 bases at J, with 6 bases in the middle. The CDR3 runs 11 residues.

The chain joins TRBV7-8 to TRBJ1-2; 10 nucleotides align to TRBD1. The junction had 9 bases not matched to a gene; V was cut back by 5 bases and J by 6 bases. This CDR3 is 15 amino acids long. The germline gives CDR1 SGHVS, CDR2 FQNEAQ. The CDR3 loop is CASSDYGDRGHGYTF. CDR3 coding DNA: TGTGCCAGCAGCGACTATGGGGACAGGGGCCATGGCTACACCTTC.

The rearrangement links TRBV28 to TRBJ2-7; the D gene is possibly TRBD1 (6 bases). V was cut by 5 bases and J by 3 bases, with 14 bases left in between. Germline V gene data show CDR1 as MDHEN and CDR2 as SYDVKM. The CDR3 sequence is 14 residues long. CDR3 DNA: TGTGCCAGCAGTCCCCGGGGACATTTCTACGAGCAGTACGTC. It is translated as CASSPRGHFYEQYV.

This chain joins TRBV19 and TRBJ1-5, with 7 positions matching TRBD1. Germline CDR1 LNHDA, CDR2 SQIVND (reference sequence). CDR3 length: 15 amino acids. V trimming: 6 bases; J trimming: 0 bases; junction bases outside the gene matches: 5. The CDR3 region has the DNA TGTGCCAGTAGGACAGGGAGCGGTAGCAATCAGCCCCAGCATTTT. Protein product: CASRTGSGSNQPQHF.

J is TRBJ2-2 and V is TRBV7-8; D perhaps matches TRBD1 (7 bases). Germline lookup yields CDR1 SGHVS and CDR2 FQNEAQ. Deletions cut 3 bases from V and 4 bases from J, with 15 bases between. CDR3 size: 16 residues. The CDR3 here is CASSLGNRGGTGELFF. DNA for the CDR3: TGTGCCAGCAGCTTGGGTAACAGGGGAGGCACCGGGGAGCTGTTTTTT.

This clone has just a few counts. The CDR3 region is CASSEYIWGQGITEAFF. In nucleotides, the CDR3 is TGTGCCAGCAGTGAATATATTTGGGGACAGGGTATCACTGAAGCTTTCTTT. This chain connects TRBV25-1 to TRBJ1-1; TRBD1 matches 9 bases. The ends lost 0 bases at V and 4 bases at J; junction bases unmatched: 9. The CDR3 totals 17 residues. Germline lookup yields CDR1 MGHDK and CDR2 SYGVNS.

The V gene is TRBV4-1, the J gene TRBJ1-5; D is unclear. The CDR3 is 13 residues long. The germline V gene has CDR1 MGHRA and CDR2 YSYEKL. Trimming stripped 1 base from V and 4 bases from J, with 5 bases between. Written as DNA, the CDR3 is TGCGCCAGCAGCCAAGGGTGGAATCAGCCCCAGCATTTT. It codes for CASSQGWNQPQHF.

This clone was detected once. The chain is built from TRBV27 and TRBJ2-5; 10 nucleotides line up with TRBD1. The CDR3 is 18 amino acids. Germline V CDR1 and CDR2: MNHEY, SMNVEV (reference sequence). V lost 5 bases to trimming and J lost 5 bases; unmatched junction nucleotides: 17. The CDR3 is CASSNFRGPGQGRETQYF. The CDR3 DNA reads as TGTGCCAGCAGTAACTTCCGAGGGCCGGGACAGGGGAGGGAGACCCAGTACTTC.

This sequence joins TRBV27 and TRBJ1-2, with 7 bases fitting TRBD1. CDR3 size: 13 residues. Trimming removed 4 bases from V and 9 bases from J; junction bases left unmatched: 8. The V gene's germline CDR1 is MNHEY and CDR2 SMNVEV (reference sequence). The CDR3 spells CASSSPRQGSYTF. CDR3 nucleotides: TGTGCCAGCAGTTCTCCCAGACAGGGCAGCTACACCTTC.

The chain couples TRBV25-1 to TRBJ2-4; maybe TRBD2 (6 bases). V lost 4 bases to trimming and J lost 0 bases, with 16 bases between them. The CDR3 covers 17 residues. In germline, CDR1 is MGHDK, CDR2 SYGVNS. The CDR3 nucleotides read TGTGCCAGCAGTGGGACCCGAGGGACTCTAGCCAAAAACATTCAGTACTTC. Translated, it gives CASSGTRGTLAKNIQYF.

The chain joins TRBV30 to TRBJ2-5, with D unclear. Trimming removed 2 bases at V and 1 base at J, with 14 bases between. This CDR3 region has 15 residues. Germline CDR1 GTSNPN, CDR2 SVGIG (reference sequence). CDR3 residues: CAWSHSGPIQETQYF. The CDR3 nucleotides read TGTGCCTGGAGTCATTCCGGCCCCATCCAAGAGACCCAGTACTTC.

The chain recombines TRBV10-3 with TRBJ2-7; D is unclear. CDR1 is ENHRY and CDR2 is SYGVKD in the germline V gene. V lost 8 bases, J lost 5 bases, and 13 bases lay in between. The length of the CDR3 is 12 residues. This chain's CDR3 is CAISMLGNEQYV. DNA of the CDR3: TGTGCCATCTCCATGCTGGGGAACGAGCAGTACGTC.